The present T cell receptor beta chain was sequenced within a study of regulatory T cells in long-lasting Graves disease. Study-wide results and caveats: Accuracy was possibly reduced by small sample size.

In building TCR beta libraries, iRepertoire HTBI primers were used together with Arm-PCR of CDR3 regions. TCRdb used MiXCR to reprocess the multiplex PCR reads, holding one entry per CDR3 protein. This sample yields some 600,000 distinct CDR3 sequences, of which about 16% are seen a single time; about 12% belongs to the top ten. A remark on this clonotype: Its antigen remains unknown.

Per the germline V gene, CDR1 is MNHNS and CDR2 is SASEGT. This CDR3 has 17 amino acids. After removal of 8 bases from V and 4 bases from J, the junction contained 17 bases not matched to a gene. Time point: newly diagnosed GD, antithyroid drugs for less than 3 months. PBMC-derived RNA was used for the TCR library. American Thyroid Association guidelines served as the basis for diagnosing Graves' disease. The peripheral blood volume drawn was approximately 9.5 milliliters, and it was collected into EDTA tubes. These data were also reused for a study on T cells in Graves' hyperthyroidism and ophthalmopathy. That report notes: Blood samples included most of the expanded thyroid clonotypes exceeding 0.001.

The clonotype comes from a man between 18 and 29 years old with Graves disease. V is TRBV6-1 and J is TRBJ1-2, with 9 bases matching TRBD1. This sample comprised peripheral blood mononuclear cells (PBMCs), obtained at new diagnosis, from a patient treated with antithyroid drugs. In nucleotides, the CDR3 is TGTGCCAGCTCCCAACCGACTTGGACAGGGGTGTCCTATGGCTACACCTTC. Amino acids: CASSQPTWTGVSYGYTF.